A selection of T cell receptor beta chains follows, all from one sample in a study of blood T cell repertoires in COVID-19. The table came from immunoSEQ multiplex PCR; TCRdb's copy has only in-frame clones and leaves some out. Here the sample spans 150,000 to 200,000 clones, about 83% being singletons. The sample taken for sequencing was peripheral blood. The receptors come from a woman aged 80 or over with acute or convalescent COVID-19. Both conserved end residues are part of each CDR3. D genes are given only for firm matches. Clone size is stated in some rows and not others, as once, few, many or a class when expanded.

J gene: TRBJ2-5; V gene: TRBV28; D gene: .; clone size: many; CDR3 DNA: TGTGCCAGCAGAACGGGGGTGGAGACCCAGTACTTC; CDR3 protein: CASRTGVETQYF
J gene: TRBJ2-1; V gene: TRBV5-1; D gene: TRBD2; clone size: .; CDR3 DNA: TGCGCCAGCAGCTGGGGAGGGGACTCCTACAATGAGCAGTTCTTC; CDR3 protein: CASSWGGDSYNEQFF
J gene: TRBJ2-5; V gene: TRBV3-1/TRBV3-2; D gene: TRBD2; clone size: .; CDR3 DNA: TGTGCCAGCAGCCAAGATACCGGGAGGCAGTACTTC; CDR3 protein: CASSQDTGRQYF
J gene: TRBJ1-2; V gene: TRBV6-5; D gene: .; clone size: .; CDR3 DNA: TGTGCCAGCGGGACTCTCACCGGCTATGGCTACACCTTC; CDR3 protein: CASGTLTGYGYTF
J gene: TRBJ1-5; V gene: TRBV6-5; D gene: TRBD1; clone size: .; CDR3 DNA: TGTGCCAGCAGTTACGGGACAGGGTCCGGTCAGCCCCAGCATTTT; CDR3 protein: CASSYGTGSGQPQHF
J gene: TRBJ1-1; V gene: TRBV3-1/TRBV3-2; D gene: .; clone size: .; CDR3 DNA: TGTGCCAGCAGCCAAGAGGGGGGTGCGGGAGGTGCTTTCTTT; CDR3 protein: CASSQEGGAGGAFF
J gene: TRBJ2-7; V gene: TRBV4-1; D gene: TRBD2; clone size: few; CDR3 DNA: TGCGCCAGCAGCCAAACACTAGCGGGTCTTAGCTCCTACGAGCAGTACTTC; CDR3 protein: CASSQTLAGLSSYEQYF
J gene: TRBJ1-2; V gene: TRBV10-2; D gene: .; clone size: once; CDR3 DNA: TGCGCCAGCAGTGAGGTCAGGGACTATGGCTACACCTTC; CDR3 protein: CASSEVRDYGYTF
J gene: TRBJ2-5; V gene: TRBV7-9; D gene: .; clone size: .; CDR3 DNA: TGTGCCAGCAGCTTAGCGGGTCGGGAAGGGACCCAGTACTTC; CDR3 protein: CASSLAGREGTQYF
J gene: TRBJ1-2; V gene: TRBV12-3/TRBV12-4; D gene: .; clone size: .; CDR3 DNA: TGTGCCAGCAGCCTGACCGGGACTACTGGCTACACCTTC; CDR3 protein: CASSLTGTTGYTF
J gene: TRBJ2-3; V gene: TRBV9; D gene: TRBD1; clone size: few; CDR3 DNA: TGTGCCAGCAGCGGCCCCCGGGACAGGGATCCCCTTGGATACACAGATACGCAGTATTTT; CDR3 protein: CASSGPRDRDPLGYTDTQYF
J gene: TRBJ1-6; V gene: TRBV2; D gene: .; clone size: .; CDR3 DNA: TGTGCCAGCAAGGGGCAATTAAATTCACCCCTCCACTTT; CDR3 protein: CASKGQLNSPLHF
J gene: TRBJ2-7; V gene: TRBV28; D gene: TRBD1; clone size: .; CDR3 DNA: TGTGCCAGCAGCTTCCCCCTGGAGACAGGGAGACTGGCCGAGCAGTACTTC; CDR3 protein: CASSFPLETGRLAEQYF
J gene: TRBJ2-1; V gene: TRBV5-1; D gene: TRBD2; clone size: .; CDR3 DNA: TGCGCCAGCAGCTTGGCCACGACTAGCGGTGAGCAGTTCTTC; CDR3 protein: CASSLATTSGEQFF
J gene: TRBJ2-7; V gene: TRBV21-1; D gene: .; clone size: few; CDR3 DNA: TGTGCCAGCAGCAAAAATCACAGAACCTACGAGCAGTACTTC; CDR3 protein: CASSKNHRTYEQYF
J gene: TRBJ2-7; V gene: TRBV30; D gene: .; clone size: once; CDR3 DNA: TGTGCCTGGACCATAGGGACTTACGAGCAGTACTTC; CDR3 protein: CAWTIGTYEQYF
J gene: TRBJ2-7; V gene: TRBV27; D gene: TRBD2; clone size: .; CDR3 DNA: TGTGCCAGCAGTTTTAGCGGGAGGGCCCACTACGAGCAGTACTTC; CDR3 protein: CASSFSGRAHYEQYF
J gene: TRBJ2-1; V gene: TRBV4-1; D gene: .; clone size: .; CDR3 DNA: TGCGCCAGCAGCCAACTCCTCTACGGGAGGGGGCACAATGAGCAGTTCTTC; CDR3 protein: CASSQLLYGRGHNEQFF
J gene: TRBJ1-4; V gene: TRBV6-5; D gene: .; clone size: once; CDR3 DNA: TGTGCCAGCAGTTACCGTGGGCAGGGTAATGAAAAACTGTTTTTT; CDR3 protein: CASSYRGQGNEKLFF